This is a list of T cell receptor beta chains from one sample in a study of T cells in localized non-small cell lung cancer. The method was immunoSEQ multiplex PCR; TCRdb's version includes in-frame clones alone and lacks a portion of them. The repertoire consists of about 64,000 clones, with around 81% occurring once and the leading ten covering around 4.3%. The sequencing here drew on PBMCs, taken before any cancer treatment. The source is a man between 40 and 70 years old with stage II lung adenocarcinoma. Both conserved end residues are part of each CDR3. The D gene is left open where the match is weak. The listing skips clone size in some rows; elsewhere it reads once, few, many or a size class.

CDR3: CASSQGQREIDEQFF
DNA: TGCGCCAGCAGCCAAGGGCAGCGGGAGATCGATGAGCAGTTCTTC
size: .
V: TRBV4-1
D: TRBD2
J: TRBJ2-1

CDR3: CAWSGGTGGSSSYEQYF
DNA: TGTGCCTGGAGTGGGGGGACAGGGGGTTCGAGCTCCTACGAGCAGTACTTC
size: .
V: TRBV30
D: TRBD1
J: TRBJ2-7

CDR3: CASMPSAGRGDGYTF
DNA: TGTGCCAGTATGCCGTCGGCGGGCAGGGGAGATGGCTACACCTTC
size: .
V: TRBV19
D: .
J: TRBJ1-2

CDR3: CASSQRGSSYEQYF
DNA: TGTGCCAGCAGCCAGCGGGGGAGCTCCTACGAGCAGTACTTC
size: once
V: TRBV4-2
D: TRBD2
J: TRBJ2-7

CDR3: CASWERGYEQYF
DNA: TGTGCCAGCTGGGAGCGGGGCTACGAGCAGTACTTC
size: .
V: TRBV6-6
D: TRBD2
J: TRBJ2-7

CDR3: CASSPRQGAGYGYTF
DNA: TGTGCCAGCAGTCCTAGGCAGGGGGCAGGATATGGCTACACCTTC
size: .
V: TRBV6-5
D: TRBD1
J: TRBJ1-2

CDR3: CASSPGQVVGGTEAFF
DNA: TGTGCCAGCAGTCCCGGACAGGTGGTTGGAGGCACTGAAGCTTTCTTT
size: .
V: TRBV7-6
D: TRBD1
J: TRBJ1-1

CDR3: CASSPGTSGSLLWEQYF
DNA: TGCGCCAGCAGCCCTGGGACTAGCGGGAGTTTGTTGTGGGAGCAGTACTTC
size: .
V: TRBV5-1
D: TRBD2
J: TRBJ2-7

CDR3: CASSLSSSGNTQYF
DNA: TGTGCCAGCAGCTTAAGTTCTAGCGGGAATACGCAGTATTTT
size: .
V: TRBV11-3
D: TRBD2
J: TRBJ2-3

CDR3: CASLSGSSYNEQFF
DNA: TGTGCCAGCCTAAGCGGTAGCTCCTACAATGAGCAGTTCTTC
size: .
V: TRBV6-6
D: .
J: TRBJ2-1

CDR3: CAWSLNSHEQYF
DNA: TGTGCCTGGAGCCTGAACAGCCACGAGCAGTACTTC
size: .
V: TRBV30
D: .
J: TRBJ2-7

CDR3: CASSQEKLGTEAFF
DNA: TGTGCCAGCAGCCAAGAGAAGTTGGGTACTGAAGCTTTCTTT
size: .
V: TRBV4-2
D: .
J: TRBJ1-1

CDR3: CASSSTGGGTDTQYF
DNA: TGTGCCAGCAGCTCAACAGGGGGCGGCACAGATACGCAGTATTTT
size: .
V: TRBV7-9
D: TRBD1
J: TRBJ2-3

CDR3: CASSVGTNTGELFF
DNA: TGTGCCAGCAGTGTAGGGACCAACACCGGGGAGCTGTTTTTT
size: .
V: TRBV6-4
D: .
J: TRBJ2-2

CDR3: CASSVNLAGVGELFF
DNA: TGTGCCAGCAGCGTAAATCTAGCGGGGGTCGGGGAGCTGTTTTTT
size: .
V: TRBV9
D: TRBD2
J: TRBJ2-2

CDR3: CASTGIGETQYF
DNA: TGTGCCAGCACAGGGATCGGAGAGACCCAGTACTTC
size: .
V: TRBV6-1
D: .
J: TRBJ2-5

CDR3: CASSESTGGHYGYTF
DNA: TGTGCCAGCAGTGAAAGCACAGGGGGACACTATGGCTACACCTTC
size: .
V: TRBV6-1
D: TRBD1
J: TRBJ1-2

CDR3: CSVSTGPSSTDTQYF
DNA: TGCAGCGTTTCGACAGGCCCATCTAGCACAGATACGCAGTATTTT
size: few
V: TRBV29-1
D: .
J: TRBJ2-3

CDR3: CASSLEGAEGYTF
DNA: TGCGCCAGCAGCTTGGAGGGGGCTGAGGGCTACACCTTC
size: .
V: TRBV5-1
D: TRBD1
J: TRBJ1-2

CDR3: CASSLRATQNTEAFF
DNA: TGCGCCAGCAGCTTGCGGGCAACACAGAACACTGAAGCTTTCTTT
size: .
V: TRBV5-1
D: .
J: TRBJ1-1

CDR3: CASSEGLAVIYNEQFF
DNA: TGTGCCAGCAGTGAGGGACTAGCGGTGATCTACAATGAGCAGTTCTTC
size: .
V: TRBV2
D: TRBD2
J: TRBJ2-1

CDR3: CASSSETGLGTEAFF
DNA: TGTGCCAGCAGTTCTGAGACAGGGCTGGGTACTGAAGCTTTCTTT
size: .
V: TRBV6-6
D: TRBD1
J: TRBJ1-1

CDR3: CASSEGGNIQYF
DNA: TGTGCCAGCAGCGAAGGGGGGAACATTCAGTACTTC
size: .
V: TRBV7-8
D: .
J: TRBJ2-4

CDR3: CASSKGLADQETQYF
DNA: TGTGCCAGCAGCAAGGGACTAGCCGATCAAGAGACCCAGTACTTC
size: .
V: TRBV5-4
D: TRBD2
J: TRBJ2-5

CDR3: CASNSGGSEAFF
DNA: TGCGCCAGCAACTCTGGGGGATCTGAAGCTTTCTTT
size: .
V: TRBV10-2
D: .
J: TRBJ1-1

CDR3: CASKGNTGELFF
DNA: TGTGCCAGCAAGGGTAACACCGGGGAGCTGTTTTTT
size: .
V: TRBV2
D: .
J: TRBJ2-2

CDR3: CSVGSSTGNYGYTF
DNA: TGCAGCGTAGGATCGAGCACAGGGAACTATGGCTACACCTTC
size: .
V: TRBV29-1
D: .
J: TRBJ1-2

CDR3: CASQDSSTDTQYF
DNA: TGTGCCAGCCAGGACAGTAGCACAGATACGCAGTATTTT
size: .
V: TRBV6-5
D: .
J: TRBJ2-3